This TCR beta chain was sequenced in a study of cytomegalovirus exposure and HLA in healthy donors. Study at large: Sequencing of about 179 million T cells in an earlier analysis found under 120 million unique TCR beta sequences. General observations from the study: Relative to equally common others, HLA-associated TCR beta chains showed greater clonal expansion in a later analysis.

This clone was counted once. No antigen is known for it. The J segment lost 3 bases and the V segment lost 5 bases, leaving 3 bases of the junction unmatched. The CDR3 sequence is 14 residues long. Germline V gene data show CDR1 as SGHTA and CDR2 as FQGNSA. While unrecorded immune exposures were likely, the donors were nominally healthy when sampled. Both 60 Vbeta primers and 13 Jbeta primers went into the PCR. TCRdb's table, derived via immunoSEQ multiplex PCR, lists solely in-frame clones and lacks some. The table has around 210,000 clones, more than 75% seen once. The chain carries TRBV7-2 and TRBJ2-2; 7 nucleotides agree with TRBD1. The sequenced sample was PBMCs. The receptor was isolated from a male donor in good health and CMV-seropositive. For the CDR3, the DNA is TGTGCCAGCAGCCCACAGGGGTACACCGGGGAGCTGTTTTTT. It specifies CASSPQGYTGELFF.